The present T cell receptor (beta chain) was sequenced within a study of post-analysis software for immune sequencing data. General observations from the study: Compared with controls, patients had more of roughly 5 TRBV segments, including TRBV5-6, TRBV5-1 and TRBV20-1. Compared with controls, patients showed significantly lower normalized Chao1 diversity.

With regard to this clonotype: Its antigen is undetermined.

Per the germline V gene, CDR1 is MDHEN and CDR2 is SYDVKM. The CDR3 contains 12 residues. V gave up 7 bases and J gave up 7 bases, with 13 bases separating them. Built from TCR beta cDNA, the libraries had unique molecular identifiers in them. TCRdb passed the PCR reads through MiXCR, listing each CDR3 protein once. The repertoire includes 750,000 to 950,000 distinct CDR3 sequences, just over 45% of them detected once, and approximately 4.4% sits in the top ten. Sequenced material: blood. This TCR was sampled from a girl aged 10 to 17 with multiple sclerosis. The rearrangement joins TRBV28 to TRBJ1-1; D not certain. The CDR3 loop reads CASKANVVEAFF. The CDR3 bases are TGTGCCAGCAAAGCAAACGTGGTTGAAGCTTTCTTT.